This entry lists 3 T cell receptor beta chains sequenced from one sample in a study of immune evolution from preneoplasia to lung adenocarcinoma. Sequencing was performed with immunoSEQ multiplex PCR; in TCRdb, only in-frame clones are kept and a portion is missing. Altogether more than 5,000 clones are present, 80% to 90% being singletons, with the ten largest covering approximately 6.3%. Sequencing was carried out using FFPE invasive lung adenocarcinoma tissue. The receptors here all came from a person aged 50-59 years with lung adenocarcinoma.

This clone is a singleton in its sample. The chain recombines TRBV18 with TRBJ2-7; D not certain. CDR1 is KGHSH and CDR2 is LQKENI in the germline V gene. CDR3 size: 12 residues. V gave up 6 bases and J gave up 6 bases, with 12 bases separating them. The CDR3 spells CASSPGRSEQYF. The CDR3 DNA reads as TGTGCCAGCTCGCCAGGACGTTCCGAGCAGTACTTC.

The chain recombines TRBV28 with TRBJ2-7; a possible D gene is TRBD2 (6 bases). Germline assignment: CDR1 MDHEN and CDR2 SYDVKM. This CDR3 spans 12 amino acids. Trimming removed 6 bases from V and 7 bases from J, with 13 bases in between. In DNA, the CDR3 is TGTGCCAGCAGAGTGGGACTGGGAGAGCAGTACTTC. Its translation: CASRVGLGEQYF.

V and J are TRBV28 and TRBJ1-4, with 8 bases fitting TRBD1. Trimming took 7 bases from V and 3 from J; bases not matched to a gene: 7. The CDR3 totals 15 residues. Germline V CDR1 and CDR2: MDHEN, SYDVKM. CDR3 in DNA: TGTGCCAGCAAGGGACAGGACCGGTCTAATGAAAAACTGTTTTTT. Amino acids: CASKGQDRSNEKLFF.